This T cell receptor (beta chain) was sequenced in a study of blood T cell repertoires in COVID-19. Turning to the study itself: From T cells, B-cell-depleted T cells, or PBMCs came the material, which was cDNA or gDNA.

Profiled with immunoSEQ multiplex PCR; TCRdb holds only in-frame clones, not every one. Of roughly 300,000 clones listed, 87% are singletons. Looked up from germline, CDR1 is LNHDA and CDR2 is SQIVND (reference sequence). CDR3 length: 13 amino acids. V was pared by 6 bases and J by 1 base, with 9 bases between. The source of this sequence is a woman aged 40 to 50 who had recovered from COVID-19. V is TRBV19 and J is TRBJ1-1; D is ambiguous. Sequencing was carried out using peripheral blood. This chain's CDR3 is CASRKTQNTEAFF. CDR3 DNA: TGTGCCAGTAGGAAGACACAGAACACTGAAGCTTTCTTT.